A selection of T cell receptor beta chains follows, all from one sample in a study of blood T cells in healthy people across ages. TCRdb ran MiXCR on the 5' RACE reads and lists one entry per CDR3 protein. Counted here are just under 750,000 distinct CDR3 sequences, about 24% occurring once; the ten biggest clones make up 22%. The sample was blood. The receptors were sampled from a man between 65 and 80 years old in good health. Both conserved end residues are trimmed from each CDR3.

v_call cdr3_aa
TRBV7-9 ASHRERVTYNEQF
TRBV12-3/TRBV12-4 ASSTSLYYEQY
TRBV11-3 ASSTEGRRTDTHY
TRBV12-5 ASGYGTGSTDTQY
TRBV4-2 ASSRATGGGTYEQY
TRBV28 ASRGELGRSTDTQY
TRBV10-1 ASSDPGTGGDTQY
TRBV6-4 ASSEGHEQF
TRBV19 ASSIIGIQGGYT
TRBV7-2 ASSLGSIYEQY
TRBV20-1 SASSPSISYNEQF
TRBV12-3/TRBV12-4 ASSQPQGTEKLF
TRBV12-3/TRBV12-4 ASSLKTNQPQH
TRBV7-2 ASRYQGGTEAF
TRBV18 ASSPPMGQGSTEAF
TRBV11-2 ASGLVGGSMNTEAF
TRBV15 ATSRDYNGGNTIY
TRBV27 ASRIARANTQY
TRBV12-3/TRBV12-4 ASRETGGEFNEKLF
TRBV20-1 SARDPPGQGAINQPQH
TRBV27 ASSLFRQNTDTQY
TRBV6-1 ATTRGGLNTEAF
TRBV7-9 ASSPGTQLGDTQY
TRBV7-2 ASSRRDRAQFSAYNEQF
TRBV12-3/TRBV12-4 ASSIGGGSGNQPQH
TRBV25-1 ASSEGSGSPSRGYT
TRBV29-1 SVEVVKNTEAF
TRBV6-2/TRBV6-3 ASKVGTRNEKLF
TRBV7-3 ASSSEGLPNTGELF
TRBV20-1 SARRRDREPS
TRBV20-1 SAREAGQETQY
TRBV6-6 ASLDRTTRRTDTQY
TRBV12-3/TRBV12-4 ASSSQGQGYSNQPQH
TRBV27 ASSHTTGEGRGYT
TRBV7-2 ASSSPLGGNSPLH
TRBV11-3 ASSRGTLGEKLF
TRBV9 ASSPPGLGYNEQF
TRBV6-5 ASSPDHSETQY
TRBV19 ASTRGFGSYEQY
TRBV2 ASSRTGLPDTQY
TRBV7-8 ASSPRQLVYGYT
TRBV28 ASSLGAGGVYEQY
TRBV20-1 SAMGQGRKTGELF
TRBV27 ASSPSLVAQY
TRBV5-1 ASRVDTGGSLGNEQF
TRBV20-1 SASAYRVGYT
TRBV27 ASSFGWQSSYNEQF
TRBV21-1 ASSNSDRSNTGELF
TRBV7-9 ASSLYGGRGGDTEAF
TRBV29-1 SVMGVYEQY
TRBV5-1 ASSFLPGFSYEQY
TRBV5-1 ASSLYGTVNTEAF